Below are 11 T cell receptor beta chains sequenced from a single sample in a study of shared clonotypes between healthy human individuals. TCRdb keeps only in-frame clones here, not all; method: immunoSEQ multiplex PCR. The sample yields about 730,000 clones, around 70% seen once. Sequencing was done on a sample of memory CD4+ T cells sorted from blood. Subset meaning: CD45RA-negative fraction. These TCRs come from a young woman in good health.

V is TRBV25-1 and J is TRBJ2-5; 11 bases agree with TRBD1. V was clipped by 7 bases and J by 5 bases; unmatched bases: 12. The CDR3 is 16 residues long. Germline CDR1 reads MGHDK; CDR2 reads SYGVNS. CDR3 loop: CASTASGTGGIETQYF. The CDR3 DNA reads TGTGCCAGCACGGCGTCCGGGACAGGGGGTATCGAGACCCAGTACTTC.

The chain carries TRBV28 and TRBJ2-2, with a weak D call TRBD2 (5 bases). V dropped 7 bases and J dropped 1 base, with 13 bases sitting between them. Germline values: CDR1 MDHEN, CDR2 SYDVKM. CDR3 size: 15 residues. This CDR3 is CASTRGRENTGELFF. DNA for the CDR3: TGTGCCAGCACCAGAGGGAGAGAGAACACCGGGGAGCTGTTTTTT.

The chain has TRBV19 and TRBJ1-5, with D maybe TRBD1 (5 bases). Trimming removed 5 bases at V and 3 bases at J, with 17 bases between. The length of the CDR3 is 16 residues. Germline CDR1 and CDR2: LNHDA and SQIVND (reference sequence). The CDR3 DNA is TGTGCCAGTAGTCCCCAGAGGGGAGTCTCCAATCAGCCCCAGCATTTT. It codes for CASSPQRGVSNQPQHF. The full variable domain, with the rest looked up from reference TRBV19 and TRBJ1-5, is DGGITQSPKYLFRKEGQNVTLSCEQNLNHDAMYWYRQDPGQGLRLIYYSQIVNDFQKGDIAEGYSVSREKKESFPLTVTSAQKNPTAFYLCASSPQRGVSNQPQHFGDGTRLSIL.

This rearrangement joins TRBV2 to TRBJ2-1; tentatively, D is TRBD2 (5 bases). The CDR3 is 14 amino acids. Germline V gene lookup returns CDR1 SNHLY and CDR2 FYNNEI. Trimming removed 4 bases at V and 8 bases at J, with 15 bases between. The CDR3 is CASSGVRGRDEQFF. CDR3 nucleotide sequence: TGTGCCAGCAGTGGGGTCCGGGGTCGGGATGAGCAGTTCTTC.

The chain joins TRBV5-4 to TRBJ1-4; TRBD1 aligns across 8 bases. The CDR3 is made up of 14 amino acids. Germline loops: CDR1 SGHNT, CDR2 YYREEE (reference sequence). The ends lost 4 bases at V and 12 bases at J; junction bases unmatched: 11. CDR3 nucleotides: TGTGCCAGCAGCCTCGGACAGGGAGGGGATCAACTGTTTTTT. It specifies CASSLGQGGDQLFF.

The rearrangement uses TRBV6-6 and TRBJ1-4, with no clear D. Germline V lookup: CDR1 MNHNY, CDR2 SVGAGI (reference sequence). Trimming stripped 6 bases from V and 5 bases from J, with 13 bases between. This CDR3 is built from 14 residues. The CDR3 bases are TGTGCCAGCAGGAGGAAGGGTCCCAATGAAAAACTGTTTTTT. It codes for CASRRKGPNEKLFF.

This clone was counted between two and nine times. CDR3: CASSRGGPNTQYF. CDR3 DNA sequence: TGTGCCAGCAGTCGCGGCGGGCCGAATACGCAGTATTTT. The V gene is TRBV28, the J gene TRBJ2-3, with D perhaps matching TRBD2 (5 bases). The CDR3 is 13 residues long. Looked up from germline, CDR1 is MDHEN and CDR2 is SYDVKM. V lost 5 bases, J lost 7 bases, and 13 bases lay in between.

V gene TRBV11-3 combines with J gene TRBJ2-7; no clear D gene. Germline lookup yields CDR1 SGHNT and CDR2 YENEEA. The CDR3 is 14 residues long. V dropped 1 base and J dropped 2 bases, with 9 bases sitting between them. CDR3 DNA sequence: TGTGCCAGCAGCTTAGGGCTACCGCCCTACGAGCAGTACTTC. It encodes CASSLGLPPYEQYF. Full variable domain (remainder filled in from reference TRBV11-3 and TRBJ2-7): EAGVVQSPRYKIIEKKQPVAFWCNPISGHNTLYWYLQNLGQGPELLIRYENEEAVDDSQLPKDRFSAERLKGVDSTLKIQPAELGDSAVYLCASSLGLPPYEQYFGPGTRLTVT.

The CDR3 spells CASSQLVRLTSSDYGYTF. As DNA, the CDR3 is TGCGCCAGCAGCCAATTGGTTCGTTTGACTTCATCGGACTATGGCTACACCTTC. The J gene is TRBJ1-2, the V gene TRBV4-1; D call uncertain. Germline V gene lookup returns CDR1 MGHRA and CDR2 YSYEKL. V gave up 2 bases and J gave up 3 bases, with 22 bases separating them. The CDR3 spans 18 residues.

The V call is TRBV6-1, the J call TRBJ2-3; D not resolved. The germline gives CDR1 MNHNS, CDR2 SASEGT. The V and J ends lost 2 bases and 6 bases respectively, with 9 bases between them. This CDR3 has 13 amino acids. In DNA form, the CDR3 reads TGTGCCAGCAGTGAAACGGTAGACGATACGCAGTATTTT. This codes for CASSETVDDTQYF.

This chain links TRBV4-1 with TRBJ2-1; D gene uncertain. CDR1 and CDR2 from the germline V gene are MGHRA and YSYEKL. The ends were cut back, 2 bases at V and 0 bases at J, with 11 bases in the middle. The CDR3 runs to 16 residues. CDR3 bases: TGCGCCAGCAGCCAACCCCTACTAAGCTCCTACAATGAGCAGTTCTTC. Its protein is CASSQPLLSSYNEQFF.